Shown below are 29 T cell receptor beta chains from a single sample sequenced in a study of T cells in Graves' hyperthyroidism and ophthalmopathy. Using RNA transcripts as the source, TCR beta CDR3 regions were amplified. A set of HTBI primers served as the primers for a first-round RT-PCR of the TCR CDR3. TCRdb ran MiXCR on the multiplex PCR reads and lists one entry per CDR3 protein. The sample includes over 300,000 distinct CDR3 sequences, approximately 14% of them seen just once. Sequencing used blood. These receptors all come from a woman in her fifties or sixties with Graves' hyperthyroidism.

This clonotype was seen at least ten times. The chain employs TRBV6-1 and TRBJ2-2; 9 nucleotides align to TRBD1. The CDR3 loop spans 16 amino acids. V gave up 4 bases and J gave up 7 bases; unmatched junction bases: 10. Looked up from germline, CDR1 is MNHNS and CDR2 is SASEGT. The DNA of the CDR3 is TGTGCCAGCAGTGCAGTAACAGGGGGCGGTGGCGGGGAGCTGTTTTTT. Its translation is CASSAVTGGGGGELFF.

This clonotype was detected ten times or more. This sequence joins TRBV20-1 and TRBJ1-1, with a tentative D call TRBD1 (5 bases). With 4 bases removed from V and 7 bases from J, the gap between germline ends came to 16 bases. In germline, CDR1 is DFQATT, CDR2 SNEGSKA (reference sequence). CDR3 length equals 13 residues. The CDR3 here is CSAIFGGGNEAFF. CDR3 bases: TGCAGTGCTATATTCGGGGGGGGGAATGAAGCTTTCTTT.

This clonotype was seen only a few times. The V call is TRBV4-2, the J call TRBJ2-7; 7 bases line up with TRBD2. Trimming cost V 0 bases and J 4 bases; bases outside gene matches: 12. Germline values: CDR1 LGHNA, CDR2 YNFKEQ. This CDR3 comprises 17 residues. The CDR3, as DNA: TGTGCCAGCAGCCAAGAGGGAGGGTTAGCGGGCGCGTACGAGCAGTACTTC. Translated: CASSQEGGLAGAYEQYF.

This clonotype was detected ten times or more. This chain links TRBV30 with TRBJ2-3, with 7 bases lining up with TRBD2. This CDR3 has 13 residues. The V gene's germline CDR1 is GTSNPN and CDR2 SVGIG (reference sequence). With V trimmed by 2 bases and J by 1 base, 0 bases remained unmatched. CDR3 sequence: CAWSRGGTDTQYF. In DNA, the CDR3 is TGTGCCTGGAGTCGGGGGGGCACAGATACGCAGTATTTT.

Many counts were recorded for this clonotype. The chain is built from TRBV6-1 and TRBJ2-1; 10 nucleotides line up with TRBD1. V lost 6 bases, J lost 6 bases, and 11 bases stayed unmatched. The CDR3 covers 16 residues. Germline V gives CDR1 MNHNS, CDR2 SASEGT. Here the CDR3 reads CASRPTDRGPVNEQFF. The CDR3 nucleotides are TGTGCCAGCAGACCAACTGACAGGGGGCCGGTCAATGAGCAGTTCTTC.

A few counts support this clonotype. The chain has TRBV30 and TRBJ2-4; TRBD2 is a possible D gene (5 bases). V shed 7 bases and J shed 4 bases, with 17 bases lying between them. This CDR3 comprises 14 residues. The germline V gene encodes CDR1 GTSNPN and CDR2 SVGIG (reference sequence). CDR3 nucleotide sequence: TGTGCCTTAGGTCTAGGACGACTAAAAAACATTCAGTACTTC. It codes for CALGLGRLKNIQYF.

This clonotype appeared many times. The V call is TRBV3-1, the J call TRBJ1-2; D is undetermined. V shed 1 base and J shed 4 bases, with 13 bases lying between them. The CDR3 length is 15 residues. From germline, CDR1 is LGHDT and CDR2 YNNKEL (reference sequence). CDR3 sequence reads: CASSQALNSAYGYTF. CDR3 coding DNA: TGTGCCAGCAGCCAAGCCTTGAACAGCGCCTATGGCTACACCTTC.

This clonotype was seen ten or more times. The J gene is TRBJ2-7, the V gene TRBV6-1, with 9 bases that match TRBD1. V was pared by 2 bases and J by 3 bases, with 2 bases of the junction left unmatched. This CDR3 is 14 amino acids long. The germline V gene encodes CDR1 MNHNS and CDR2 SASEGT. The CDR3 protein is CASSEWTGDYEQYF. The CDR3 bases are TGTGCCAGCAGTGAATGGACAGGGGACTACGAGCAGTACTTC.

This clonotype has just a few counts. The J gene is TRBJ1-5, the V gene TRBV6-5, with D hard to call. CDR1 is MNHEY and CDR2 is SVGAGI in the germline V gene. This CDR3 contains 15 residues. V lost 0 bases to trimming and J lost 2 bases, with 8 bases between them. DNA of the CDR3: TGTGCCAGCAGTTACTCGATCTTGGGCAATCAGCCCCAGCATTTT. Protein sequence: CASSYSILGNQPQHF.

This clonotype was seen ten or more times. The V gene is TRBV2, the J gene TRBJ1-1, with 9 positions matching TRBD1. V lost 5 bases and J lost 10; bases outside the gene matches: 11. The CDR3 is 14 amino acids. Germline V gene lookup returns CDR1 SNHLY and CDR2 FYNNEI. CDR3 sequence: CASSLTGQGSGAFF. As DNA, the CDR3 is TGTGCCAGCAGTTTAACGGGACAGGGTTCGGGAGCTTTCTTT.

Notes on this clonotype: A read error is possible here, since a much larger clone lies one base away. The chain has TRBV11-3 and TRBJ1-1, with D possibly TRBD1 on 5 matching bases. This CDR3 spans 22 amino acids. Per the germline V gene, CDR1 is SGHNT and CDR2 is YENEEA. V was pared by 8 bases and J by 3 bases, with 40 bases between. The CDR3 DNA is TGTGCCAGCGGGGAAAGGGGTCCTGCGAAACACCCCCGGGGTCATATGGACACTGAAGCTTTCTTT. Translation: CASGERGPAKHPRGHMDTEAFF.

This clonotype was seen repeatedly, ten times or more. The chain combines TRBV3-1 with TRBJ2-1, with 12 nucleotides matching TRBD1. This CDR3 contains 16 residues. V lost 1 base to trimming and J lost 6 bases; unmatched junction nucleotides: 4. Germline V gene lookup returns CDR1 LGHDT and CDR2 YNNKEL (reference sequence). CDR3 region: CASSQGGGQGANEQFF. Here the CDR3 DNA reads TGTGCCAGCAGCCAAGGCGGGGGACAGGGGGCCAATGAGCAGTTCTTC.

This clonotype was seen at least ten times. The V and J genes are TRBV10-3 and TRBJ1-5; TRBD1 aligns across 9 bases. This CDR3 region has 13 residues. The J segment lost 4 bases and the V segment lost 6 bases, leaving 1 base of the junction unmatched. The germline V gene encodes CDR1 ENHRY and CDR2 SYGVKD. In DNA, the CDR3 is TGTGCCATCAGACAGGGGGCTAATCAGCCCCAGCATTTT. Protein: CAIRQGANQPQHF.

This clonotype has a count of ten or more. This chain joins TRBV11-2 and TRBJ2-7; tentatively, D is TRBD2 (5 bases). The CDR3 extends over 14 amino acids. Trimming shortened V by 5 bases and J by 1 base, and 12 bases separated the two germline ends. The V gene's germline CDR1 is SGHAT and CDR2 FQNNGV. The CDR3 is CASSPPSSSYEQYF. The CDR3 DNA sequence: TGTGCCAGCAGCCCGCCTAGCAGTTCCTACGAGCAGTACTTC. The whole variable domain, filled in from reference TRBV11-2 and TRBJ2-7, reads EAGVAQSPRYKIIEKRQSVAFWCNPISGHATLYWYQQILGQGPKLLIQFQNNGVVDDSQLPKDRFSAERLKGVDSTLKIQPAKLEDSAVYLCASSPPSSSYEQYFGPGTRLTVT.

This clonotype has just one count. This chain links TRBV3-1 with TRBJ1-5; 8 nucleotides line up with TRBD1. The CDR3 is 18 amino acids. Germline V gene data show CDR1 as LGHDT and CDR2 as YNNKEL (reference sequence). The trim removed 5 bases at V and 2 bases at J, leaving 14 bases unmatched. CDR3: CASSAGAGGVWGNQPQHF. As DNA, the CDR3 is TGTGCCAGCAGCGCCGGGGCAGGGGGCGTCTGGGGCAATCAGCCCCAGCATTTT.

The CDR3 DNA reads TGTGCCAGTAGTATCGACGGCTATAGCAATCAGCCCCAGCATTTT. Translated, it gives CASSIDGYSNQPQHF. The rearrangement links TRBV19 to TRBJ1-5; D call uncertain. The CDR3 consists of 15 residues. CDR1 and CDR2 from the germline V gene are LNHDA and SQIVND (reference sequence). Trimming cost V 3 bases and J 0 bases, with 9 bases left between them.

In its sample, this clonotype was seen many times. CDR3 loop: CASTLRGLSYNEQFF. The CDR3 nucleotides read TGTGCCAGCACCCTCCGCGGCCTCTCCTACAATGAGCAGTTCTTC. The chain carries TRBV11-2 and TRBJ2-1; no definite D call. CDR3 length equals 15 residues. Trimming took 7 bases from V and 0 from J, leaving 13 bases between them. The germline V gene encodes CDR1 SGHAT and CDR2 FQNNGV.

This clonotype has at least ten counts. The V call is TRBV12-3 or TRBV12-4, the J call TRBJ2-1; possibly TRBD1 for D (5 bases). The CDR3 loop spans 17 amino acids. V was trimmed by 6 bases and J by 0 bases, leaving 18 bases between them. The CDR3 region is CASSRTFDSSSYNEQFF. CDR3 DNA: TGTGCCAGCAGCCGGACCTTCGACAGCAGCTCCTACAATGAGCAGTTCTTC.

This clonotype has only a few counts. The chain combines TRBV10-3 with TRBJ2-1, with D tentatively TRBD2 (5 bases). The V end was cut by 4 bases, the J end by 4 bases, with 8 bases between. Germline V lookup: CDR1 ENHRY, CDR2 SYGVKD. The CDR3 sequence is 13 residues long. DNA for the CDR3: TGTGCCATCAGTGGTCGGACTTACAATGAGCAGTTCTTC. Its protein is CAISGRTYNEQFF.

This clonotype has at least ten counts. This chain joins TRBV11-2 and TRBJ1-5; D not certain. The CDR3 runs to 14 residues. Germline CDR1 and CDR2: SGHAT and FQNNGV. V shed 1 base and J shed 1 base, with 5 bases lying between them. The CDR3 protein is CASSLVGSNQPQHF. The CDR3 DNA is TGTGCCAGCAGCTTAGTGGGGAGCAATCAGCCCCAGCATTTT.

This clonotype was picked up many times. The gene calls are TRBV27 and TRBJ2-1; TRBD2 matches 11 bases. The length of the CDR3 is 17 residues. With V trimmed by 8 bases and J by 6 bases, 15 bases remained unmatched. Germline CDR1 MNHEY, CDR2 SMNVEV (reference sequence). The DNA of the CDR3 is TGTGCCAGCCGCAGGGGCCCCGGGACTAGCGGAACCAATGAGCAGTTCTTC. It yields the protein CASRRGPGTSGTNEQFF.

This clonotype was seen a few times. The rearrangement links TRBV9 to TRBJ1-6; 8 nucleotides agree with TRBD1. Per germline, CDR1 SGDLS and CDR2 YYNGEE. V lost 0 bases, J lost 2 bases, and 1 base stayed unmatched. This CDR3 contains 16 residues. The CDR3 region has the DNA TGTGCCAGCAGCGTAGGGGGACAGGCCTATAATTCACCCCTCCACTTT. Its protein product is CASSVGGQAYNSPLHF.

This clonotype was counted at least ten times. The chain links TRBV11-2 to TRBJ2-7; 14 nucleotides match TRBD2. The CDR3 has 16 amino acids. Germline values: CDR1 SGHAT, CDR2 FQNNGV. The J segment lost 4 bases and the V segment lost 1 base, leaving 3 bases of the junction unmatched. CDR3 residues: CASSLGLAGGLYEQYF. The DNA for the CDR3 is TGTGCCAGCAGCTTAGGACTAGCGGGAGGGTTGTACGAGCAGTACTTC.

Ten or more counts support this clonotype. This CDR3 reads CASSQDLPLLAGGADTQYF. CDR3 nucleotide sequence: TGTGCCAGCAGCCAAGATCTCCCATTACTAGCGGGAGGCGCAGATACGCAGTATTTT. V and J are TRBV3-1 and TRBJ2-3; 12 bases map to TRBD2. V trimming: 0 bases; J trimming: 4 bases; junction bases outside the gene matches: 11. The CDR3 has 19 amino acids. Per germline, CDR1 LGHDT and CDR2 YNNKEL (reference sequence).

This clonotype appeared many times. The chain joins TRBV30 to TRBJ1-1; the D is unclear. The CDR3 is 11 residues long. Germline V gene lookup returns CDR1 GTSNPN and CDR2 SVGIG (reference sequence). Trimming left V 4 bases short and J 4 bases short, with 7 bases between. This CDR3 reads CAWNLGTEAFF. CDR3 DNA: TGTGCCTGGAACTTGGGCACTGAAGCTTTCTTT.

This clonotype was counted many times. The V call is TRBV5-1, the J call TRBJ1-5; D uncertain. The germline V gene encodes CDR1 SGHRS and CDR2 YFSETQ. The CDR3 runs 15 residues. The V end was cut by 0 bases, the J end by 4 bases, with 11 bases between. The CDR3: CASSLGPGLNQPQHF. As DNA, the CDR3 is TGCGCCAGCAGCTTGGGGCCAGGACTTAATCAGCCCCAGCATTTT.

The table lists this clonotype with many counts. This chain joins TRBV9 and TRBJ2-1; tentative D call: TRBD2 (6 bases). Germline CDR1 and CDR2: SGDLS and YYNGEE. The length of the CDR3 is 15 residues. V dropped 0 bases and J dropped 3 bases, with 10 bases sitting between them. The DNA for the CDR3 is TGTGCCAGCAGCGTAGGTGGGGGGAGCTACAATGAGCAGTTCTTC. It encodes CASSVGGGSYNEQFF.

The genes are TRBV10-3 and TRBJ1-4, with 10 bases aligning to TRBD1. The J segment lost 7 bases and the V segment lost 10 bases, leaving 6 bases of the junction unmatched. Germline assignment: CDR1 ENHRY and CDR2 SYGVKD. This CDR3 is built from 13 residues. CDR3 in DNA: TGTGCCAGTAACCGGGACAGGGGTGAAAAACTGTTTTTT. It translates to CASNRDRGEKLFF.

There are many counts of this clonotype. The J gene is TRBJ2-1, the V gene TRBV20-1, with D maybe TRBD2 (6 bases). The ends were cut back, 7 bases at V and 8 bases at J, with 18 bases in the middle. Germline V gene sequence: CDR1 DFQATT, CDR2 SNEGSKA (reference sequence). This CDR3 has 13 amino acids. The CDR3: CSVLGLPLHEQFF. The CDR3 region has the DNA TGCAGTGTACTGGGACTCCCTCTTCATGAGCAGTTCTTC.